This TCR beta chain comes out of a study of T cells in localized non-small cell lung cancer. The study, taken as a whole, reports: Measurement of T cell clonality placed uninvolved adjacent lung highest, above the level in tumor. The study detected a median roughly 56 of the top 100 tumor clones in adjacent lung. Those with higher blood T cell density had longer overall survival.

This CDR3 is built from 12 residues. The ends were cut back, 5 bases at V and 4 bases at J, with 8 bases in the middle. Germline V gives CDR1 SGHTA, CDR2 FQGNSA. TCRdb keeps only in-frame clones here, not all; method: immunoSEQ multiplex PCR. The sample consists of 30,000 to 40,000 clones, around nine tenths of them appearing once. Notes on this clone: Its cognate antigen is unknown.

Material: peripheral blood, obtained before any cancer treatment. The chain recombines TRBV7-2 with TRBJ1-2, with D possibly being TRBD1 (6 bases). The TCR sequence derives from a woman aged 35 to 75 with stage I lung adenocarcinoma. CDR3 amino acids: CASSLRGYGYTF. In DNA, the CDR3 is TGTGCCAGCAGCCTCAGGGGCTATGGCTACACCTTC.